These T cell receptor beta chains were read from a single sample in a study of naive and memory T cell subsets. TCRdb redid the calling of the UMI-ligation and nested PCR reads with MiXCR, one entry per CDR3 protein. The profile shows under 150,000 distinct CDR3 sequences, approximately 21% of them singletons. The sequencing input was naive CD8+ T cells from blood. Receptors originate from a human donor in good health. Each CDR3 is given with its conserved first and last residue.

V gene,CDR3 protein
TRBV6-6,CASSMVYEQYF
TRBV11-2,CASSLATDTQYF
TRBV7-9,CASSPTLYEQYF
TRBV29-1,CSVEGDTEAFF
TRBV20-1,CSASGSEDTQYF
TRBV12-3/TRBV12-4,CASSAGLSPYEQYF
TRBV5-5,CASSLLAGGGYEQYF
TRBV27,CASAPEGVAKNIQYF
TRBV30,CAWSPRAGMNTGELFF
TRBV6-5,CASSPSQREGLADTQYF
TRBV27,CASSFPGLADNEQFF
TRBV25-1,CASSIALDYGYTF
TRBV5-1,CASSHWHRGTDTQYF
TRBV29-1,CSVEDYTSGTTDTQYF
TRBV3-1,CASSQDTSGVWSEQFF
TRBV10-3,CAISSLAGDEQYF
TRBV6-5,CASSYGGDAGELFF
TRBV6-5,CASSQGGLSNQPQHF
TRBV7-9,CASIWGDAVGTQYF
TRBV28,CASSLRVDPGSEQYF
TRBV5-6,CASSFAGIAETQYF
TRBV12-3/TRBV12-4,CASSPVGDREYNEQFF
TRBV6-5,CASSSGTGRNEQFF
TRBV7-9,CASSLASGNTIYF
TRBV29-1,CSVVRSETQYF
TRBV9,CASSGGQGGHYGYTF
TRBV4-1,CASSHLQGAGYEQYF
TRBV28,CASSPQVGAYEQYF
TRBV11-2,CASSLELATSTDTQYF
TRBV5-1,CASSSPNETASYEQYF
TRBV20-1,CSARDRWNVFGTGELFF
TRBV9,CASSGSSTDTQYF
TRBV6-1,CASSELDPRRYYNEQFF
TRBV7-9,CASSSNRGTQETQYF
TRBV7-9,CASSSRVSNTGELFF
TRBV7-2,CASTLDEKGTPGGETQYF
TRBV28,CASSFGLAGVDGETQYF
TRBV28,CASSRGTSTDTQYF
TRBV20-1,CSAEPIKTDTQYF
TRBV28,CASTDLRDRFSYEQYF
TRBV29-1,CSVQAVGGSGANVLTF
TRBV4-1,CASGWRVATNEKLFF
TRBV20-1,CSARGTSRRTDTQYF
TRBV2,CASGSGPLRAEAFF
TRBV13,CASSLGILGGGRESSYNEQFF
TRBV3-1,CASSQEASGVYNEQFF
TRBV11-2,CASSLVNVDTQYF
TRBV11-2,CASSLVVAGGGDEQYF
TRBV4-1,CASSQVGTGIREQYF